The sample holds many counts of the clone carrying this T cell receptor (beta chain). The antigen remains unidentified. The time point here: sample taken at primary tumor resection. Samples were obtained from around 72 donors, all untreated early-stage non-small cell lung cancer patients. Unsorted tumor, nontumor lung tissue or cryopreserved PBMC supplied the whole RNA. TCRdb re-analysed the 5' RACE reads in MiXCR, keeping a single row per CDR3 protein. Of 5,000 to 5,500 distinct CDR3 sequences listed, roughly 8.1% are singletons. The sample comes from a study of spatial heterogeneity in lung cancer. Whole-study findings and limits: Estimated TCR-seq coverage of tumor T cells was only around 7.4% for alpha chains. For beta chains, the corresponding estimate was about 13%. In tumors, expanded intratumoral alpha and beta TCR counts tracked mutation counts.

Germline V lookup: CDR1 MGHRA, CDR2 YSYEKL. The ends lost 4 bases at V and 4 bases at J; junction bases unmatched: 11. CDR3 length: 17 residues. This chain uses TRBV4-1 with TRBJ1-5; 9 nucleotides match TRBD1. The input for sequencing was lung tumor tissue, taken at surgery. The TCR originated in a male donor with early-stage non-small cell lung cancer. CDR3 residues: CASSPSETGGLNQPQHF. The CDR3, as DNA: TGCGCCAGCAGCCCAAGCGAGACAGGGGGTCTAAATCAGCCCCAGCATTTT.